This T cell receptor (beta chain) was observed in a study of technical replicates of blood from several donors. This clone was detected only once. Some clones are missing from TCRdb's copy, which holds only in-frame ones; the method was immunoSEQ multiplex PCR. The sample includes under 95,000 clones, 94% of them seen just once. This clonotype originated in a human donor in good health. Sample: T cells isolated from PBMCs.

This chain's CDR3 is CASSLREGPYEQYF. CDR3 DNA sequence: TGCGCCAGCAGCTTGCGAGAGGGTCCCTACGAGCAGTACTTC. The genes are TRBV5-1 and TRBJ2-7; possibly TRBD2 for D (5 bases). Trimming removed 1 base from V and 2 bases from J, with 10 bases in between. Germline CDR1 is SGHRS and CDR2 is YFSETQ. The CDR3 runs 14 residues.